This entry describes one T cell receptor beta chain. Its antigen is still unknown. Each CD8+ T cell subset was flow-sorted in triplicate, with 250,000 to 350,000 cells per subset placed directly into RLT lysis buffer. To keep memory contaminants out, a stringent definition of naive CD8+ T cells was applied: CD45RO-CCR7+CD27+CD95-. Using standard density gradient centrifugation, peripheral blood mononuclear cells were isolated from buffy coats. A FACSAria III was used to flow-sort naive CXCR3-negative and CXCR3-positive CD8+ T cells. Total RNA was extracted from sorted cells using an RNeasy Mini Kit. These data belong to a study of CXCR3-negative and CXCR3-positive naive CD8 T cells (dated 2019 in TCRdb). Regarding the complete study: Approximately 140 million TRB reads were obtained in total, roughly 1.5 +/- 0.3 million reads per library. Data from about 12 donors, pooled across two independent experiments, went into the diversity and physicochemical repertoire analyses. For the TRBV-TRBJ cluster analysis, the naive subsets came from about five donors, while the memory cells came from 3 donors. Broad study findings and their caveats: Within the same donor, TRBV-TRBJ usage looked similar between naive CXCR3-negative and CXCR3-positive cells, but memory cells had distinct patterns. Freshly isolated PBMCs were used for most assays because CXCR3 expression partially decreased after cryopreservation. Comparably high repertoire diversity was found in both naive subsets, whereas much lower repertoire diversity was found in memory CD8+ T cells. Compared with CXCR3-negative naive cells, CXCR3-positive naive cells had TRB CDR3s with higher hydrophobicity (lower Kidera factor 4), lower energy, and higher strength and volume indices. Because surface CD5, which is linked to self-reactivity in mice, was comparable between the naive subsets, TCR interaction strength was also inferred from the physicochemical properties of TRB CDR3s.

For sequencing, a NextSeq 550 was employed. The Human TCR Profiling Kit (MiLaboratory) was used to prepare UMI-labeled 5' RACE TRB cDNA libraries. cDNA synthesis used the entire amount of extracted RNA, and PCR amplification then used the entire amount of cDNA produced. Libraries were prepared in parallel with an identical number of PCR cycles. As for the authors' bioinformatics: MIGEC and MiXCR extracted about 48,000 +/- 9,800 unique UMI-labeled TRB cDNA molecules per library, requiring at least two reads per UMI. An average of approximately 40,000 +/- 10,000 functional in-frame TRB CDR3 nucleotide clonotypes without stop codons was found per library. After each sample was downsampled to 5000 UMI-labeled TRB molecules, VDJtools was used to calculate diversity metrics such as normalized Shannon-Wiener and Chao1. For the central five CDR3 residues, VDJtools calculated physicochemical properties weighted by clonotype size, namely interaction energy, strength, volume and Kidera factor 4. TCRdb reprocessed the reads, so every CDR3 protein sequence counts as one entry and DNA is not shown. TCRdb, not the authors, supplied the V and J calls. This sample's clone table shows approximately 74,000 distinct CDR3 sequences. Approximately 1.4% of the sample is taken by the ten largest.

The CDR3, from cysteine to phenylalanine, totals 13 residues. The DNA sequence is not available. The germline V gene encodes CDR1 SQVTM and CDR2 ANQGSEA. The chain employs TRBV29-1 and TRBJ2-3; with no DNA, the TCRdb D assignment of TRBD1 cannot be verified. This clonotype was obtained from a human donor in good health. Some clones in this sample may be carry-over from other donors' samples. The sample comprised naive CXCR3- CD8+ T cells from blood. Sample cell subset or site, as interpreted from the label and publication: CD45RO-CCR7+CD27+CD95- naive CD8+ T cells lacking CXCR3 (TNR3-). The CDR3 region has the sequence CTTGDKFTDTQYF.